The present entry profiles one TCR beta chain with its context. The CDR3 loop spans 15 amino acids. CDR1 is SGHTA and CDR2 is FQGNSA in the germline V gene. Trimming cost V 6 bases and J 6 bases; bases outside gene matches: 12. Each sample yielded at least 6.5 million isolated PBMCs. The data originate from a study of blood T cells in healthy people across ages. A sample-barcoded 5' primer and a J-beta primer mix were used in a second PCR of roughly 6 to 11 cycles. Each CDR3 protein gets one entry after TCRdb re-called the 5' RACE reads with MiXCR. The sample has 650,000 or so distinct CDR3 sequences, about 50% seen once.

The sample was blood. The gene calls are TRBV7-2 and TRBJ2-3; 7 bases are a match to TRBD1. The clonotype originates from a woman aged 80 or over in good health. In nucleotides, the CDR3 is TGTGCCAGCAGTAGGGACAGCTTTACCCTCGATACGCAGTATTTT. This codes for CASSRDSFTLDTQYF.